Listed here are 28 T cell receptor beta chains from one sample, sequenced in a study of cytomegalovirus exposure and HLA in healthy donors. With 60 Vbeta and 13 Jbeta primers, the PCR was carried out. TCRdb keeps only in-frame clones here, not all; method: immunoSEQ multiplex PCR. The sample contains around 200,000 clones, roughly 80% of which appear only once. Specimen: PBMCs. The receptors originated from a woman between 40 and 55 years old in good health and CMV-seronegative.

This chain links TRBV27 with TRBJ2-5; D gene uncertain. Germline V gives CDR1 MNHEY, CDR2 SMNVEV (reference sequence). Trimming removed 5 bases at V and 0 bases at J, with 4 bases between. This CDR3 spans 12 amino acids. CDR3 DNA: TGTGCCAGCAGTCCAAACCAAGAGACCCAGTACTTC. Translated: CASSPNQETQYF.

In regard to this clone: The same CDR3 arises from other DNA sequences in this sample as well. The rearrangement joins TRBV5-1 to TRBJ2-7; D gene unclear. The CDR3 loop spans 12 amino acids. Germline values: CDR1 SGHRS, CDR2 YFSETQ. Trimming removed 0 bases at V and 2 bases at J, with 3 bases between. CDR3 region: CASSLGAYEQYF. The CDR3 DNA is TGCGCCAGCAGCTTGGGAGCCTACGAGCAGTACTTC.

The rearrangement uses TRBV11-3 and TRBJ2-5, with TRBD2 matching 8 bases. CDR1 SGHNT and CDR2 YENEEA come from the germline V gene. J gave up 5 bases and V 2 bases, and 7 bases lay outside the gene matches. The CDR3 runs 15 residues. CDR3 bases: TGTGCCAGCAGCTTAATCGGGGGGGCGTTCGAGACCCAGTACTTC. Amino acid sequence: CASSLIGGAFETQYF.

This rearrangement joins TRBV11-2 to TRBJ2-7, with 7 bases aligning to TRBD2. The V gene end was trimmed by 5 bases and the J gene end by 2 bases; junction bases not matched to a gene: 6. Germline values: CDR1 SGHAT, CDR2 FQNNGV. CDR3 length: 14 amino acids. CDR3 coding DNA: TGTGCCAGCAGCCCATCTGCGGGAGCCTACGAGCAGTACTTC. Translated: CASSPSAGAYEQYF.

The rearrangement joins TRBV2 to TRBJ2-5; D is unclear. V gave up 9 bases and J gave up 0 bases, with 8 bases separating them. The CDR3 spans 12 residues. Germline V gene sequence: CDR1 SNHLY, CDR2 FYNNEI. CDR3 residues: CASAKNQETQYF. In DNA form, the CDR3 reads TGTGCCAGTGCGAAAAACCAAGAGACCCAGTACTTC.

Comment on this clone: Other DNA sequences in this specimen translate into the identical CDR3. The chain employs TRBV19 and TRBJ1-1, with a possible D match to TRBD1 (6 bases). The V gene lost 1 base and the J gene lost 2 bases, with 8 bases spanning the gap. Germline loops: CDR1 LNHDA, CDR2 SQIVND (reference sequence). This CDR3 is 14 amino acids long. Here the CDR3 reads CASSIGQANTEAFF. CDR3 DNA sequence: TGTGCCAGTAGTATAGGACAGGCAAACACTGAAGCTTTCTTT. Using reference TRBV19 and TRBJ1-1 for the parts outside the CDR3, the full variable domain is DGGITQSPKYLFRKEGQNVTLSCEQNLNHDAMYWYRQDPGQGLRLIYYSQIVNDFQKGDIAEGYSVSREKKESFPLTVTSAQKNPTAFYLCASSIGQANTEAFFGQGTRLTVV.

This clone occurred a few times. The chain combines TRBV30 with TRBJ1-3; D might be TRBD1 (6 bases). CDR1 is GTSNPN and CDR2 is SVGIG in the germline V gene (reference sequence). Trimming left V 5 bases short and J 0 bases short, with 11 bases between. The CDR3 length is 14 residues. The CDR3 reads CAWARDNSGNTIYF. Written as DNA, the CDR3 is TGTGCCTGGGCGAGGGACAACTCTGGAAACACCATATATTTT.

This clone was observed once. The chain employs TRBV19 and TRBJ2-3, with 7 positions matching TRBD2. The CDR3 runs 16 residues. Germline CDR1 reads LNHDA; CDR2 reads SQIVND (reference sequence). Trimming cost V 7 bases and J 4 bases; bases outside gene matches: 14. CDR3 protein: CASTQSASGTADTQYF. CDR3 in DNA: TGTGCCAGTACCCAGTCAGCGAGCGGGACTGCAGATACGCAGTATTTT. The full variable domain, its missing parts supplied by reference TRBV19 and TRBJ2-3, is DGGITQSPKYLFRKEGQNVTLSCEQNLNHDAMYWYRQDPGQGLRLIYYSQIVNDFQKGDIAEGYSVSREKKESFPLTVTSAQKNPTAFYLCASTQSASGTADTQYFGPGTRLTVL.

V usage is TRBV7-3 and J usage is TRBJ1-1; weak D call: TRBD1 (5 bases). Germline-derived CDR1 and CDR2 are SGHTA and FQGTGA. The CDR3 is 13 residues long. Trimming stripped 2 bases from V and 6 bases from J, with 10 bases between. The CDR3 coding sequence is TGTGCCAGCAGCTTACTAAAAGGGGCTGAAGCTTTCTTT. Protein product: CASSLLKGAEAFF.

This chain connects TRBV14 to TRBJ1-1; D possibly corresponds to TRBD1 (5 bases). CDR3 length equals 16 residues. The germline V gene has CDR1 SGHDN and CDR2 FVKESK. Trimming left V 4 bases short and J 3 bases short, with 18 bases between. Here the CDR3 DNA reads TGTGCCAGCAGCCTCAACGCGGGGGGGTGGGACACTGAAGCTTTCTTT. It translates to CASSLNAGGWDTEAFF.

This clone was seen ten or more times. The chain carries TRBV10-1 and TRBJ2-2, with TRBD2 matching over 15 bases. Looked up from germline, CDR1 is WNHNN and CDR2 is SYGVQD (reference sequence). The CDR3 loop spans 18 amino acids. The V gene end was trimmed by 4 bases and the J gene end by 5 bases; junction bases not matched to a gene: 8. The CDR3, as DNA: TGCGCCAGCAGTGGTCCGGGACTAGCGGGAGGAGGAACCGGGGAGCTGTTTTTT. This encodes CASSGPGLAGGGTGELFF.

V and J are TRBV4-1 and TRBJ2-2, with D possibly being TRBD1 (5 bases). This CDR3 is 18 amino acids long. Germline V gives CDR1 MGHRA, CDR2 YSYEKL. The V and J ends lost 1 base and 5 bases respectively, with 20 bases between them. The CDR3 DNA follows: TGCGCCAGCAGCCAAGGGTCAAATAGGGGCGAATTTACCGGGGAGCTGTTTTTT. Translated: CASSQGSNRGEFTGELFF.

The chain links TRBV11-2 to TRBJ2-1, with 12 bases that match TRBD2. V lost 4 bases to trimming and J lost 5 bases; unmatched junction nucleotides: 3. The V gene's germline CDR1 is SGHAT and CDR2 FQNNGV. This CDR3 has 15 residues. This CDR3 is CASSSGLAGHNEQFF. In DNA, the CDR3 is TGTGCCAGCAGCTCAGGACTAGCGGGACACAATGAGCAGTTCTTC. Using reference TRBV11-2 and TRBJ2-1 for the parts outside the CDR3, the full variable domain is EAGVAQSPRYKIIEKRQSVAFWCNPISGHATLYWYQQILGQGPKLLIQFQNNGVVDDSQLPKDRFSAERLKGVDSTLKIQPAKLEDSAVYLCASSSGLAGHNEQFFGPGTRLTVL.

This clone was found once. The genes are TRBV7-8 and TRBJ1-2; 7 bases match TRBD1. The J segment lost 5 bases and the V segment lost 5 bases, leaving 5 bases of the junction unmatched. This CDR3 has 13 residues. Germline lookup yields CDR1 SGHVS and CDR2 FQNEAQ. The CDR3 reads CASSEGTDYGYTF. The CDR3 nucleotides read TGTGCCAGCAGCGAGGGGACAGATTATGGCTACACCTTC.

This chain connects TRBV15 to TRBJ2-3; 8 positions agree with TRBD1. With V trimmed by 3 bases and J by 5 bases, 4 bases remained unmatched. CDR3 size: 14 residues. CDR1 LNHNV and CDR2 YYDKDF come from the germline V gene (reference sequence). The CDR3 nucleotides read TGTGCCACCAGCAGGGGACAGGCGGGAGATACGCAGTATTTT. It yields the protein CATSRGQAGDTQYF.

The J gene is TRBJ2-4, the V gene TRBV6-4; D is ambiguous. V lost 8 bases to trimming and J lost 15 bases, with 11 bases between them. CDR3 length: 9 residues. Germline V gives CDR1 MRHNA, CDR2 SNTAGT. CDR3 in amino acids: CASPSGRYF. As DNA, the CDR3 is TGTGCCAGCCCCTCAGGAAGGTACTTC.

Here the CDR3 reads CASSLIRDRGGEQYF. For the CDR3, the DNA is TGTGCCAGCAGCTTAATCCGGGACAGGGGCGGCGAGCAGTACTTC. The chain couples TRBV13 to TRBJ2-7, with 10 bases aligning to TRBD1. This CDR3 has 15 residues. The germline V gene has CDR1 PRHDT and CDR2 FYEKMQ (reference sequence). V shed 2 bases, J shed 6 bases, and the junction held 7 bases outside the gene matches.

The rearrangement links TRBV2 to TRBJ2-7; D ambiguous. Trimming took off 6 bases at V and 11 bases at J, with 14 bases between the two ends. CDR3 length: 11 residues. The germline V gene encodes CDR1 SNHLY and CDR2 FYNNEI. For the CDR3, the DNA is TGTGCCAGCAGCCCGCCTCCAGAGGAGTACTTC. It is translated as CASSPPPEEYF.

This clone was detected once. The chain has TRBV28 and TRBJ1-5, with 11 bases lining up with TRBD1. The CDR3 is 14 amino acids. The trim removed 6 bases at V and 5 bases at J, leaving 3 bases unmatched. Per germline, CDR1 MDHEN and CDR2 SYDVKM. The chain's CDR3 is CASSPGQGDQPQHF. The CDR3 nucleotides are TGTGCCAGCAGCCCGGGACAGGGGGATCAGCCCCAGCATTTT.

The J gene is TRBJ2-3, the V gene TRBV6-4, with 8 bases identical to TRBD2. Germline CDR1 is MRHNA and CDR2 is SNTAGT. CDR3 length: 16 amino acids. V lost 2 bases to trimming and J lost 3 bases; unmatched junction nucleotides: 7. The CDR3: CASSDDRGGGTDTQYF. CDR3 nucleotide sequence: TGTGCCAGCAGTGACGACCGGGGGGGCGGGACAGATACGCAGTATTTT.

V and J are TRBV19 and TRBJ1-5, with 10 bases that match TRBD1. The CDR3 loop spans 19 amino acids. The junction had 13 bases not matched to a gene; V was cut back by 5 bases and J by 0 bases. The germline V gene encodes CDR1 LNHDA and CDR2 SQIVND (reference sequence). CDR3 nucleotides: TGTGCCAGTAGTCAGCACAGGACAGGGGGACTTTATAGCAATCAGCCCCAGCATTTT. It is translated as CASSQHRTGGLYSNQPQHF.

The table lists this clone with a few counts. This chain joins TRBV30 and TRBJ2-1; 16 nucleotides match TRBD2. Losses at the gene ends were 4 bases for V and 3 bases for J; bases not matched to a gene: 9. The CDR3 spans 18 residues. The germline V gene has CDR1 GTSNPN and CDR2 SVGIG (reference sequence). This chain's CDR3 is CAWNRPGLAGGYYNEQFF. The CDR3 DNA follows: TGTGCCTGGAATCGACCGGGACTAGCGGGAGGGTACTACAATGAGCAGTTCTTC.

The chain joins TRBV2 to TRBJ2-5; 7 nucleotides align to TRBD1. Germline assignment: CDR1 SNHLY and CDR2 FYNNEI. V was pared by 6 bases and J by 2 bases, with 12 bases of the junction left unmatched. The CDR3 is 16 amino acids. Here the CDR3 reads CASSDATGTEQETQYF. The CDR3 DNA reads TGTGCCAGCAGCGATGCCACCGGGACAGAGCAAGAGACCCAGTACTTC.

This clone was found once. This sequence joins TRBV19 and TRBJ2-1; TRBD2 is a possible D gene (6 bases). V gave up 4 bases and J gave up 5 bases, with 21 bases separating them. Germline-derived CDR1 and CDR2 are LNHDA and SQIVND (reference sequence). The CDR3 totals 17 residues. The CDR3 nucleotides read TGTGCCAGTAGTACACCCCGGGACTCGCATACCCACAATGAGCAGTTCTTC. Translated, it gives CASSTPRDSHTHNEQFF.

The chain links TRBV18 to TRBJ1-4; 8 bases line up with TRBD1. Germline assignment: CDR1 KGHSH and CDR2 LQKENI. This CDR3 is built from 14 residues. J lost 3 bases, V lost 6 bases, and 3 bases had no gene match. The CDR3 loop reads CASSQGQANEKLFF. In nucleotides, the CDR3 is TGTGCCAGCTCTCAGGGACAGGCTAATGAAAAACTGTTTTTT.

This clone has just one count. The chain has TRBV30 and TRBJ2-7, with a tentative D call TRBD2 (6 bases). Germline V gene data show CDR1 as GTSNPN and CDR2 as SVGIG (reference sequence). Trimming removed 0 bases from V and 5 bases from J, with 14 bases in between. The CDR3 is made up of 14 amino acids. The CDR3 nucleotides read TGTGCCTGGAGTGTATGGGGGAGGAGCGACGAGCAGTACTTC. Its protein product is CAWSVWGRSDEQYF.

The CDR3 nucleotides read TGCAGTGCAGCGGACAGGAAAGCTTTCTTT. This encodes CSAADRKAFF. The rearrangement links TRBV20-1 to TRBJ1-1, with 7 bases identical to TRBD1. The germline gives CDR1 DFQATT, CDR2 SNEGSKA (reference sequence). The CDR3 spans 10 residues. V shed 6 bases, J shed 9 bases, and the junction held 4 bases outside the gene matches.

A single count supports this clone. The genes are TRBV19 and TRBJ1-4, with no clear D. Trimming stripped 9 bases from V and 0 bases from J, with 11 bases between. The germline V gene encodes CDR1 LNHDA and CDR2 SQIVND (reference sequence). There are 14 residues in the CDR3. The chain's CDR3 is CASGSGTTNEKLFF. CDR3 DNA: TGTGCCAGCGGATCAGGTACAACTAATGAAAAACTGTTTTTT.